Below, one TCR beta chain is given with its context. Its target is not known. Germline V gives CDR1 SGHTA, CDR2 FQGNSA. The CDR3 spans 15 residues. With 6 bases removed from V and 1 base from J, the gap between germline ends came to 16 bases. The entry originates in a study of cytomegalovirus exposure and HLA in healthy donors. The PCR made use of 60 Vbeta and 13 Jbeta primers. Sequencing was performed with immunoSEQ multiplex PCR; in TCRdb, only in-frame clones are kept and a portion is missing. The sample consists of 110,000 to 150,000 clones, roughly 78% of them appearing once. Donors consisted of healthy bone marrow donors. Whole-study findings and limits: What TCR beta sequences reportedly achieved was accurate prediction of HLA-A and HLA-B alleles in most subjects. A missense DCLRE1C variant was associated with V- and J-gene trimming of TCR beta chains in a later analysis, and an independent cohort replicated the association. Most observed TCR sequences were rare, whereas some public TCRs were detected in many donors.

The chain recombines TRBV7-2 with TRBJ2-7; a weak D match, TRBD1 (5 bases). Source material: PBMCs. The TCR sequence derives from a female donor in good health and CMV-seronegative. The CDR3 region has the DNA TGTGCCAGCAGTCAACAGGTCCTACCTTCCTACGAGCAGTACTTC. Residues: CASSQQVLPSYEQYF.